The present T cell receptor beta chain was sequenced within a study of T cell repertoires in cytomegalovirus infection. TCRdb reprocessed the reads with MiXCR, giving one entry per CDR3 protein. This repertoire shows 250,000 to 300,000 distinct CDR3 sequences, more than 15% found once; its top ten account for 40% to 55%. The CDR3 sequence is 15 residues long. CDR1 is SNHLY and CDR2 is FYNNEI in the germline V gene. The V end was cut by 5 bases, the J end by 1 base, with 14 bases between. The sequenced sample was CD8+ T cells from PBMCs. The sequence came from a human donor in good health (CMV status not recorded). Some clones in this sample may be carry-over from other donors' samples. The chain links TRBV2 to TRBJ1-1, with a possible D match to TRBD1 (6 bases). CDR3 residues: CASSFWTEQNTEAFF. Here the CDR3 DNA reads TGTGCCAGCAGTTTCTGGACAGAACAGAACACTGAAGCTTTCTTT.